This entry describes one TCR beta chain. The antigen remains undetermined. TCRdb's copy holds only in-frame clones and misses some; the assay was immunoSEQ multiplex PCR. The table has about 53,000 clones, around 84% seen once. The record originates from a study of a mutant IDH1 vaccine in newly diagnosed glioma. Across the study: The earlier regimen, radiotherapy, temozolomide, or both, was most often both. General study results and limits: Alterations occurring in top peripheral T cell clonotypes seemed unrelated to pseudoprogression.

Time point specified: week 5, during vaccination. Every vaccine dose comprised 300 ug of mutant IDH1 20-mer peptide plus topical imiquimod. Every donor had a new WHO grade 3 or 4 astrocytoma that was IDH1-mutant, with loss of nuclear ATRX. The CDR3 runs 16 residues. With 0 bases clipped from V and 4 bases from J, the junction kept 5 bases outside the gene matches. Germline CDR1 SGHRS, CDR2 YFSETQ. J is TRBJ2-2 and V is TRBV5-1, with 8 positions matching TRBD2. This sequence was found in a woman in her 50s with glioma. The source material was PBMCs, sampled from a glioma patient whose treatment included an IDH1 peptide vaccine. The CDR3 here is CASSLVDGRGTGELFF. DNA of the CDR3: TGCGCCAGCAGCTTGGTCGACGGGAGGGGCACCGGGGAGCTGTTTTTT.